The T cell receptor (beta chain) under discussion was sequenced for a study of spatial heterogeneity in lung cancer. Looking at the study overall: At a median of approximately 23 months after resection, follow-up PBMC samples were sequenced when available. A unique TCR and UMI combination showed up more than ten times in raw reads, on average. Study observations and caveats: The study found ubiquitous expanded tumor TCRs in blood more at resection than follow-up.

Individually, TCR cDNA molecules were each labelled with a unique molecular identifier. TCRdb re-analysed the 5' RACE reads in MiXCR, keeping a single row per CDR3 protein. Of under 150,000 distinct CDR3 sequences in the sample, 12% were seen once. This clonotype has a handful of counts. Its cognate antigen is unknown. The CDR3 loop spans 14 amino acids. With 1 base removed from V and 5 bases from J, the gap between germline ends came to 9 bases. CDR1 and CDR2 (germline): SGHNT, YENEEA. The time point is: blood at routine non-recurrence follow-up after resection. Unsorted samples of tumor, nontumor lung or frozen PBMC had their whole RNA sequenced.

Sample: PBMCs, taken at follow-up. The TCR was taken from a male donor with early-stage non-small cell lung cancer. V and J are TRBV11-3 and TRBJ2-1, with D hard to call. The CDR3 is CASSLGRSNNEQFF. CDR3 DNA sequence: TGTGCCAGCAGCTTAGGACGCAGCAACAATGAGCAGTTCTTC.